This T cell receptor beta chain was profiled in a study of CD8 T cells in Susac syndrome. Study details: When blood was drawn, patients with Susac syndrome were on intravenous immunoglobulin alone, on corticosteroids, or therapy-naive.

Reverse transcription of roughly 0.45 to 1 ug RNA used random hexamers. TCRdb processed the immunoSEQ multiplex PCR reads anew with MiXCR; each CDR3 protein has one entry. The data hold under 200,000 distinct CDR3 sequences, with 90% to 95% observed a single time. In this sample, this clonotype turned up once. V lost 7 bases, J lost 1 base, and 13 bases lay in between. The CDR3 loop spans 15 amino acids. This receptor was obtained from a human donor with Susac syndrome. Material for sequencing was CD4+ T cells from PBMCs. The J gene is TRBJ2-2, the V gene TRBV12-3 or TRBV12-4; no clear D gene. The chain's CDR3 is CASNPVGRNTGELFF. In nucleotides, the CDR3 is TGTGCCAGCAATCCCGTGGGCAGGAACACCGGGGAGCTGTTTTTT.